One sample yielded the 10 T cell receptor beta chains listed below, sequenced in a study of T cells in narcolepsy. Profiling relied on immunoSEQ multiplex PCR, and the TCRdb table lists in-frame clones only, not all of them. The table includes roughly 30,000 clones, roughly 73% detected once. Sequencing was performed on CD45RA- memory CD4+ T cells from PBMCs. The receptors here all came from a human donor with narcolepsy.

As DNA, the CDR3 is TGTGCCAGCAGCTCACCCCGGGCTGCGGACTATGGCTACACCTTC. Translating it yields CASSSPRAADYGYTF. The chain combines TRBV28 with TRBJ1-2; D unresolved. Per germline, CDR1 MDHEN and CDR2 SYDVKM. This CDR3 has 15 amino acids. The germline V and J ends were trimmed by 6 bases and 3 bases, with 17 bases remaining between them.

The V and J genes are TRBV7-9 and TRBJ2-3; D is unclear. The CDR3 contains 15 residues. The germline V gene has CDR1 SEHNR and CDR2 FQNEAQ (reference sequence). Trimming pared 0 bases from V and 6 bases from J, leaving 13 bases between. CDR3: CASSLASVAQDTQYF. CDR3 sequence (DNA): TGTGCCAGCAGCTTAGCGTCCGTGGCCCAGGATACGCAGTATTTT.

This sequence joins TRBV5-4 and TRBJ2-2; D not resolved. Germline assignment: CDR1 SGHNT and CDR2 YYREEE (reference sequence). V was cut by 2 bases and J by 0 bases, with 8 bases left in between. This CDR3 region has 15 residues. The DNA for the CDR3 is TGTGCCAGCAGCTTCGGGCAGGCGAACACCGGGGAGCTGTTTTTT. Protein product: CASSFGQANTGELFF.

The chain is built from TRBV5-1 and TRBJ2-3, with 8 nucleotides matching TRBD2. CDR1 is SGHRS and CDR2 is YFSETQ in the germline V gene. Losses at the gene ends were 2 bases for V and 2 bases for J; bases not matched to a gene: 7. CDR3 length: 16 residues. CDR3 in DNA: TGCGCCAGCAGCTTAGGCGGGGGGCTTTACACAGATACGCAGTATTTT. Its translation: CASSLGGGLYTDTQYF.

This clone was detected once. The chain has TRBV6-1 and TRBJ2-3, with TRBD1 identical over 10 bases. CDR1 and CDR2 from the germline V gene are MNHNS and SASEGT. V lost 4 bases and J lost 1; bases outside the gene matches: 8. The CDR3 loop spans 17 amino acids. The CDR3 here is CASSASTGTGGTDTQYF. The CDR3 DNA reads as TGTGCCAGCAGTGCCTCAACCGGGACAGGGGGCACAGATACGCAGTATTTT.

This chain uses TRBV2 with TRBJ2-7, with D possibly matching TRBD1 (5 bases). CDR1 is SNHLY and CDR2 is FYNNEI in the germline V gene. With 4 bases removed from V and 1 base from J, the gap between germline ends came to 11 bases. This CDR3 contains 14 residues. As DNA, the CDR3 is TGTGCCAGCAGTGCGCGCCGACAGTCCTACGAGCAGTACTTC. Translated: CASSARRQSYEQYF.

This chain uses TRBV7-8 with TRBJ2-5, with TRBD2 identical over 15 bases. This CDR3 contains 16 residues. With 5 bases clipped from V and 5 bases from J, the junction kept 6 bases outside the gene matches. CDR1 and CDR2 from the germline V gene are SGHVS and FQNEAQ. This CDR3 reads CASSQGTSGRRETQYF. DNA for the CDR3: TGTGCCAGCAGCCAAGGGACTAGCGGGAGGAGGGAGACCCAGTACTTC. The whole variable domain, filled in from reference TRBV7-8 and TRBJ2-5, reads GAGVSQSPRYKVAKRGQDVALRCDPISGHVSLFWYQQALGQGPEFLTYFQNEAQLDKSGLPSDRFFAERPEGSVSTLKIQRTQQEDSAVYLCASSQGTSGRRETQYFGPGTRLLVL.

The gene calls are TRBV30 and TRBJ2-3; TRBD1 might be the D (7 bases). This CDR3 region has 17 residues. The V gene's germline CDR1 is GTSNPN and CDR2 SVGIG (reference sequence). V was shortened by 2 bases and J by 4 bases, with 22 bases between the two germline ends. The CDR3 reads CAWSSEGARTSADTQYF. The CDR3 DNA sequence: TGTGCCTGGAGTTCGGAGGGGGCGAGGACTTCCGCAGATACGCAGTATTTT.

CDR3 DNA: TGTGCCAGCAGCTTGGAGGCCTATGGCTACACCTTC. Its translation: CASSLEAYGYTF. This sequence joins TRBV5-6 and TRBJ1-2; no clear D. Germline CDR1 and CDR2: SGHDT and YYEEEE. This CDR3 has 12 residues. The V and J ends lost 0 bases and 4 bases respectively, with 4 bases between them.

The chain employs TRBV9 and TRBJ2-3, with 7 bases identical to TRBD2. V lost 3 bases to trimming and J lost 0 bases; unmatched junction nucleotides: 7. Germline CDR1 and CDR2: SGDLS and YYNGEE. CDR3 size: 16 residues. The CDR3 loop is CASSAASGASTDTQYF. The CDR3 DNA reads as TGTGCCAGCAGCGCCGCGAGCGGGGCCAGCACAGATACGCAGTATTTT.